This T cell receptor beta chain was recorded in a study of naive and memory T cell subsets. This clonotype was seen many times. From germline, CDR1 is SGHTA and CDR2 FQGNSA. The length of the CDR3 is 15 residues. V was clipped by 5 bases and J by 0 bases, with 11 bases between them. A UMI-containing oligonucleotide was joined by 3' ligation to the TCR cDNA template. Whole-blood samples were roughly 2.3 ml of peripheral blood from healthy adult volunteers. Ligated cDNA underwent four rounds of PCR with nested alpha and beta constant region primers and SP2. TCRdb recomputed calls from the UMI-ligation and nested PCR reads with MiXCR, one row per CDR3 protein. In the table there are 25,000 to 30,000 distinct CDR3 sequences, roughly 5.4% of which are singletons.

Source material: blood. This receptor was obtained from an adult in good health. The chain combines TRBV7-2 with TRBJ2-1, with unresolved D. The CDR3 region has the DNA TGTGCCAGCAGCGTCAGCCGCTCCTCCTACAATGAGCAGTTCTTC. Amino acids: CASSVSRSSYNEQFF. Using reference TRBV7-2 and TRBJ2-1 for the parts outside the CDR3, the full variable domain is GAGVSQSPSNKVTEKGKDVELRCDPISGHTALYWYRQSLGQGLEFLIYFQGNSAPDKSGLPSDRFSAERTGGSVSTLTIQRTQQEDSAVYLCASSVSRSSYNEQFFGPGTRLTVL.